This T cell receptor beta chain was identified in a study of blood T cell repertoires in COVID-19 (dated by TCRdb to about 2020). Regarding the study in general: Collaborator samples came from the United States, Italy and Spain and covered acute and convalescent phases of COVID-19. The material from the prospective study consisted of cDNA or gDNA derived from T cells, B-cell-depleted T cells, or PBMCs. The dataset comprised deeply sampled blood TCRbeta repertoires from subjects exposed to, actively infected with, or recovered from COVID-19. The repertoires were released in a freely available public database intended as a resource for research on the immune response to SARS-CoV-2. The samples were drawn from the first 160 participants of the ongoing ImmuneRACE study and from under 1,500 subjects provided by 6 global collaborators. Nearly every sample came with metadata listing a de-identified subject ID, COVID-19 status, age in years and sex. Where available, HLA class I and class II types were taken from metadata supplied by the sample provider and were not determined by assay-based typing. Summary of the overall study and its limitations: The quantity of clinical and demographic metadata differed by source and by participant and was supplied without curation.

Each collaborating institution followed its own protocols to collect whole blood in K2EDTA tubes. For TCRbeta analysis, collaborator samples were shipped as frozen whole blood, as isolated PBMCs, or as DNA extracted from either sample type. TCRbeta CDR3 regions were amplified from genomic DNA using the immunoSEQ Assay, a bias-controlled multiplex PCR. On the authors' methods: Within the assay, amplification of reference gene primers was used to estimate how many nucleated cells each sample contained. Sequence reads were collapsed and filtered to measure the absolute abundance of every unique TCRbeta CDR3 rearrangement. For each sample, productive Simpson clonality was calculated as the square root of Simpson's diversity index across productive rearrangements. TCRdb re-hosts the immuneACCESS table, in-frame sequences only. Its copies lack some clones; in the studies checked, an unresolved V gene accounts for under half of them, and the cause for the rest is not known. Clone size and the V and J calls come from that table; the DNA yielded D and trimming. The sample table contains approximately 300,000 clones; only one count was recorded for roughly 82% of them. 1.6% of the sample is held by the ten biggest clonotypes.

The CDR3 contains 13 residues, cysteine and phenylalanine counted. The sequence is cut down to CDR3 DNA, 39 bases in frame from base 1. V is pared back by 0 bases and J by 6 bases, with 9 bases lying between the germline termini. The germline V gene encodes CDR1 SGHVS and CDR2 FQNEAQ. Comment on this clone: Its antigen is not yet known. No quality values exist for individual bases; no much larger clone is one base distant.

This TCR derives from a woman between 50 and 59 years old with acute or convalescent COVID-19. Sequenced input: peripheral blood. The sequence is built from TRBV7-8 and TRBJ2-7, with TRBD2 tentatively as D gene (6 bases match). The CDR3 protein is CASSLARDSEQYF. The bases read TGTGCCAGCAGCTTAGCCCGGGACTCCGAGCAGTACTTC.